These 11 T cell receptor beta chains were sequenced from one sample in a study of T cell clonality in common variable immunodeficiency. Libraries were prepared by immunoSEQ multiplex PCR; TCRdb keeps only in-frame clonotypes and omits some of them. Recorded here are tens of thousands of clones, none singletons. The sequenced sample was peripheral blood mononuclear cells. These receptor sequences come from a person aged 18 to 70 in good health.

At least ten counts were recorded for this clone. The sequence runs out 3 residues before the end of the CDR3; the remainder is reconstructed from the germline J gene. This chain connects TRBV20-1 to TRBJ2-3; the D is unclear. Germline-derived CDR1 and CDR2 are DFQATT and SNEGSKA (reference sequence). The ends were cut back, 1 base at V and 3 bases at J, with 5 bases in the middle. This CDR3 has 12 amino acids. The CDR3 spells CSARVRTDTQYF. Incomplete CDR3 DNA: TGCAGTGCTAGAGTCCGGACAGATACG.

This clone showed up many times. Read coverage stops 3 residues before the CDR3 terminus; the germline J gene supplies the remainder. V is TRBV20-1 and J is TRBJ2-4; D unclear. CDR1 is DFQATT, CDR2 SNEGSKA, per germline (reference sequence). CDR3 length: 16 residues. Trimming pared 5 bases from V and 0 bases from J, leaving 17 bases between. CDR3 protein: CSAYPWALIAKNIQYF. The CDR3 DNA, read in part, is TGCAGTGCTTACCCTTGGGCCCTTATAGCCAAAAACATT.

This clone has at least ten counts. The CDR3 is cut off 3 residues early in the read; its end comes from the germline J gene. This rearrangement joins TRBV6-1 to TRBJ2-3; tentatively, D is TRBD2 (6 bases). Germline V gene lookup returns CDR1 MNHNS and CDR2 SASEGT. The CDR3 is made up of 16 amino acids. V was trimmed by 4 bases and J by 1 base, leaving 15 bases between them. The CDR3 reads CASSAQLARRTDTQYF. CDR3 bases read: TGTGCCAGCAGTGCCCAACTAGCCCGACGCACAGATACG.

In this sample, this clone turned up many times. The read ends 3 residues before the CDR3 terminus; that terminus is restored from the germline J gene. The rearrangement links TRBV27 to TRBJ2-1; TRBD2 aligns across 8 bases. V shed 3 bases, J shed 6 bases, and the junction held 7 bases outside the gene matches. The CDR3 extends over 15 amino acids. Germline assignment: CDR1 MNHEY and CDR2 SMNVEV (reference sequence). The covered CDR3 bases are TGTGCCAGCAGTTTCCTCCTCGGGGGGGGCAATGAG. Protein: CASSFLLGGGNE. The CDR3 reads in full as CASSFLLGGGNEQFF.

This clone came up many times. The read ends 3 residues before the CDR3 terminus; that terminus is restored from the germline J gene. This chain joins TRBV7-9 and TRBJ1-1; D gene uncertain. Trimming took 5 bases from V and 0 from J, leaving 10 bases between them. CDR3 length: 14 amino acids. Germline-derived CDR1 and CDR2 are SEHNR and FQNEAQ (reference sequence). This CDR3 is CASSHPNLNTEAFF. The part of the CDR3 DNA that was read is TGTGCCAGCAGCCACCCGAACTTGAACACTGAA.

This clone was counted only a few times. This CDR3 reads CASRDLTGHHNEQFF. CDR3 DNA, as far as it was read: TGTGCCAGCAGGGATTTGACAGGGCACCACAATGAG. This chain uses TRBV2 with TRBJ2-1; 7 bases are shared with TRBD1. The observed sequence ends 3 residues before the CDR3 terminus, with the missing tail filled in from the germline J gene. Germline V CDR1 and CDR2: SNHLY, FYNNEI. J gave up 5 bases and V 6 bases, and 10 bases lay outside the gene matches. This CDR3 comprises 15 residues.

This clone has at least ten counts. The read comes to an end 3 residues before the CDR3 does, leaving the germline J gene to fill in the end. The chain couples TRBV19 to TRBJ2-1; 11 bases are a match to TRBD2. Germline CDR1 LNHDA, CDR2 SQIVND (reference sequence). The CDR3 totals 18 residues. The J segment lost 4 bases and the V segment lost 8 bases, leaving 16 bases of the junction unmatched. This CDR3 reads CASSIRTSGRWFYNEQFF. CDR3 bases read: TGTGCCAGTTCAATAAGGACTAGCGGGCGGTGGTTTTACAATGAG.

This clone was recorded at least ten times. With the read ending 3 residues before the CDR3 end, the germline J gene is used to fill in that end. The chain combines TRBV20-1 with TRBJ1-1; D is possibly TRBD1 (5 bases). Germline V gene sequence: CDR1 DFQATT, CDR2 SNEGSKA (reference sequence). This CDR3 is 13 amino acids long. Deletions cut 3 bases from V and 0 bases from J, with 8 bases between. CDR3 in amino acids: CSASTDMNTEAFF. Incomplete CDR3 DNA: TGCAGTGCTAGTACGGACATGAACACTGAA.

This clone occurred many times. The observed sequence ends 3 residues before the CDR3 terminus, with the missing tail filled in from the germline J gene. The chain is built from TRBV7-9 and TRBJ2-2; 10 bases match TRBD2. V was pared by 2 bases and J by 4 bases, with 1 base of the junction left unmatched. The germline CDR1 and CDR2 sequences are SEHNR and FQNEAQ (reference sequence). This CDR3 is built from 15 residues. The CDR3 region is CASSLLAGGTGELFF. The part of the CDR3 DNA that was read is TGTGCCAGCAGCTTATTAGCGGGAGGCACCGGGGAG.

Many counts were recorded for this clone. The junction shows a germline mismatch at one end, possibly a read error. With the read ending 3 residues before the CDR3 end, the germline J gene is used to fill in that end. V and J are TRBV4-2 and TRBJ2-3; D not resolved. Germline assignment: CDR1 LGHNA and CDR2 YNFKEQ. This CDR3 region has 16 residues. The CDR3 bases that were read are TGCGCCAGCAGCCCTGCCTGGCCTTCTAGCACAGATACG. Its translation: CASSPAWPSSTDT. The CDR3 reads in full as CASSPAWPSSTDTQYF.

This clone came up many times. The read is 3 residues too short to cover the CDR3 end, so that end is filled in from the germline J gene. The V gene is TRBV5-6, the J gene TRBJ2-7; D ambiguous. The CDR3 spans 14 residues. The germline gives CDR1 SGHDT, CDR2 YYEEEE. V was trimmed by 2 bases and J by 2 bases, leaving 11 bases between them. The sequenced part of the CDR3 DNA is TGTGCCAGCAGCTTTCGTTCAGAACCCTACGAG. Translation gives CASSFRSEPYE. The whole CDR3 region reads CASSFRSEPYEQYF.